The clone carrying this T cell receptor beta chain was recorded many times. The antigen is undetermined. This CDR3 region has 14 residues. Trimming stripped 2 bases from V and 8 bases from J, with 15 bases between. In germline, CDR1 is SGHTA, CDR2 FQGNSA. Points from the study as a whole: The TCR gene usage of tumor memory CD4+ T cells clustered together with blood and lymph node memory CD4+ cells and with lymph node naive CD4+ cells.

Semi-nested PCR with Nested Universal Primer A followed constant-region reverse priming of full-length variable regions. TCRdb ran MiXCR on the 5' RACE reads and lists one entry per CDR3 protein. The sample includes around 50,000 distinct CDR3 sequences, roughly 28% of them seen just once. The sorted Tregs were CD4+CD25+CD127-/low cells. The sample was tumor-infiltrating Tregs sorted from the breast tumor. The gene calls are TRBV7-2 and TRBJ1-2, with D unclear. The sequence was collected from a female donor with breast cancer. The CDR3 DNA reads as TGTGCCAGCAGCTTATCCGAGGCCATTCGAGGCTACACCTTC. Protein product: CASSLSEAIRGYTF. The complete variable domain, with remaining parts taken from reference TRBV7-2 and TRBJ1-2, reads GAGVSQSPSNKVTEKGKDVELRCDPISGHTALYWYRQSLGQGLEFLIYFQGNSAPDKSGLPSDRFSAERTGGSVSTLTIQRTQQEDSAVYLCASSLSEAIRGYTFGSGTRLTVV.